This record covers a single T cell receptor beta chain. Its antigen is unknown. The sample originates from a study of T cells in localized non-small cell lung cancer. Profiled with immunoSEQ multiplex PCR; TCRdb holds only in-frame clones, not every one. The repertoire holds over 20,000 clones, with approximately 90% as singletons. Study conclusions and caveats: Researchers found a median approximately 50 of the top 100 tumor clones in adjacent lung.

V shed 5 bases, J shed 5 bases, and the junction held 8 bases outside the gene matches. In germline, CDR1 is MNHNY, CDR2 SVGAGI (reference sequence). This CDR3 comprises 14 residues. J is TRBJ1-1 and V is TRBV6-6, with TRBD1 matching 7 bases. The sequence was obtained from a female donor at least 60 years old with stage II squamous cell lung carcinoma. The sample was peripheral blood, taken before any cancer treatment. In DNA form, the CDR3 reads TGTGCCAGCAGTACGTCAGGGGGGGATACTGAAGCTTTCTTT. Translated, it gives CASSTSGGDTEAFF.